Listed below are T cell receptor beta chains from one sample, sequenced in a study of T cell changes during pregnancy in multiple sclerosis. Clones were read by immunoSEQ multiplex PCR, and TCRdb kept only the in-frame ones, dropping some. This table holds 40,000 to 50,000 clones, approximately 94% found once. Sequencing used CD4+ T cells from peripheral blood mononuclear cells, obtained in the third trimester of pregnancy. The origin of the receptors is a female donor with multiple sclerosis, enrolled in a pregnancy study. Each CDR3 is given with its conserved first and last residue. Fields, in order: D gene, CDR3 length, V gene, J gene, CDR3 DNA, CDR3 protein. A D gene is named only where the DNA matches it firmly.

D: TRBD1
length: 15
V: TRBV2
J: TRBJ2-1
DNA: TGTGCCAGCAGTTATGGGGGACAGGGCTACAATGAGCAGTTCTTC
CDR3: CASSYGGQGYNEQFF

D: TRBD2
length: 15
V: TRBV11-2
J: TRBJ2-1
DNA: TGTGCCAGCAGTGGACTAGCGGGGGGGCAATATGAGCAGTTCTTC
CDR3: CASSGLAGGQYEQFF

D: NA
length: 16
V: TRBV5-1
J: TRBJ2-2
DNA: TGCGCCAGCAGCCCGACGTTCGGAGCGAACACCGGGGAGCTGTTTTTT
CDR3: CASSPTFGANTGELFF

D: TRBD1
length: 15
V: TRBV7-3
J: TRBJ1-3
DNA: TGTGCCAGCAGCCCCGGGACAGGGAATGGAAACACCATATATTTT
CDR3: CASSPGTGNGNTIYF

D: NA
length: 12
V: TRBV14
J: TRBJ1-1
DNA: TGTGCCAGCAGCCAAGTCCGTTTTAGAGCTTTCTTT
CDR3: CASSQVRFRAFF

D: NA
length: 15
V: TRBV7-2
J: TRBJ1-1
DNA: TGTGCCAGCAGCTTAGATGGAGGTCTGAACACTGAAGCTTTCTTT
CDR3: CASSLDGGLNTEAFF

D: NA
length: 13
V: TRBV6-5
J: TRBJ2-1
DNA: TGTGCCAGCAGTTACGCGGGGTACAATGAGCAGTTCTTC
CDR3: CASSYAGYNEQFF

D: NA
length: 11
V: TRBV21-1
J: TRBJ2-7
DNA: TGTGCCAGCAGCAAAGTTAACGAGCAGTACTTC
CDR3: CASSKVNEQYF

D: NA
length: 13
V: TRBV15
J: TRBJ2-1
DNA: TGTGCCACCAGCAGAGAAAAGGGGATCGAGCAGTTCTTC
CDR3: CATSREKGIEQFF

D: NA
length: 13
V: TRBV4-3
J: TRBJ1-5
DNA: TGCGCCAGCAGCCAGGGCAAGAATCAGCCCCAGCATTTT
CDR3: CASSQGKNQPQHF

D: TRBD2
length: 18
V: TRBV19
J: TRBJ2-2
DNA: TGTGCCAGTAGTATGCCCCTGCTAGCGGGGGTCCTCACCGGGGAGCTGTTTTTT
CDR3: CASSMPLLAGVLTGELFF

D: NA
length: 14
V: TRBV19
J: TRBJ2-3
DNA: TGTGCCAGTAGTTTGGGACTGAGCACAGATACGCAGTATTTT
CDR3: CASSLGLSTDTQYF

D: NA
length: 15
V: TRBV28
J: TRBJ1-6
DNA: TGTGCCAGCAGTTTACGACGGGGGGGTTGGGCACCCCTCCACTTT
CDR3: CASSLRRGGWAPLHF

D: TRBD1
length: 14
V: TRBV30
J: TRBJ2-2
DNA: TGTGCCCGCCAAGGACAGGCTAACACCGGGGAGCTGTTTTTT
CDR3: CARQGQANTGELFF

D: NA
length: 15
V: TRBV9
J: TRBJ1-1
DNA: TGTGCCAGCAGCGCTTTATGGGGAGAGAACACTGAAGCTTTCTTT
CDR3: CASSALWGENTEAFF